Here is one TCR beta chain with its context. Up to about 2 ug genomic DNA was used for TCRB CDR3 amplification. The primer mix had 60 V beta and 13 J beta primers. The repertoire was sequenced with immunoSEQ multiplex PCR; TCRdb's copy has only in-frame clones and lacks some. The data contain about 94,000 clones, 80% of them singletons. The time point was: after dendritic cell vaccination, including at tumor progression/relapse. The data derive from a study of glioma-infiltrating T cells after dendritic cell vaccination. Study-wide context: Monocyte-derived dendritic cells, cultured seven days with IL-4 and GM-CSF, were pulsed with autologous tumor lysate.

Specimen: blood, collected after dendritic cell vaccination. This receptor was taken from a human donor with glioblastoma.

The chain's CDR3 is CASSFDRPQARNTGELFF. CDR3 sequence (DNA): TGTGCCAGTAGTTTCGACAGGCCACAAGCCAGGAACACCGGGGAGCTGTTTTTT. The chain joins TRBV19 to TRBJ2-2; D might be TRBD1 (6 bases). Trimming removed 5 bases at V and 1 base at J, with 20 bases between. This CDR3 is 18 amino acids long. Germline loops: CDR1 LNHDA, CDR2 SQIVND (reference sequence). Complete variable domain (other parts from reference TRBV19 and TRBJ2-2): DGGITQSPKYLFRKEGQNVTLSCEQNLNHDAMYWYRQDPGQGLRLIYYSQIVNDFQKGDIAEGYSVSREKKESFPLTVTSAQKNPTAFYLCASSFDRPQARNTGELFFGEGSRLTVL.